This TCR beta chain was captured by sequencing in a study of blood T cells in healthy people across ages. The study's findings and limits: Fewer expanded clones and more diversity marked long-lived versus aged donors.

The length of the CDR3 is 18 residues. Germline assignment: CDR1 MDHEN and CDR2 SYDVKM. In its sample, this clonotype was seen a few times. No antigen is known for it. One end of the junction fails to match germline, which may point to a read error. Collection of 8.5 to 10 milliliters of peripheral blood was performed for each donor. Total RNA amounts of at least 6 micrograms were extracted per sample. A J-beta primer mix and a sample-barcoded 5' primer were used in a second PCR of about 7 to 11 cycles. Each TCR beta cDNA got a 12-nucleotide random molecular identifier. TCRdb called the 5' RACE reads again in MiXCR, with one record for every CDR3 protein. The table lists fewer than 1,000,000 distinct CDR3 sequences, less than 60% of them singletons.

Sequenced: blood. The chain joins TRBV28 to TRBJ2-7, with D perhaps matching TRBD1 or TRBD2 (5 bases each). Judging by the DNA end, TRBJ2-5 fits better; the J call may be wrong. This sequence originates from an elderly man in good health. The CDR3 DNA reads as TGTGCCAGCAGTTCCGACGCAAGAGCGGACACGCCCCAAGGGACCCAGTACTTC. This gives the protein CASSSDARADTPQGTQYF.